These 8 T cell receptor beta chains originate from one sample sequenced in a study of blood T cell repertoires in COVID-19. Repertoires were generated with immunoSEQ multiplex PCR, while TCRdb's copy carries only in-frame clones and drops some. The table lists about 62,000 clones, approximately 90% of them singletons. The sequencing sample was made of peripheral blood. These receptors all come from a woman in her sixties with COVID-19, enrolled during active disease.

The chain uses TRBV6-2 or TRBV6-3 and TRBJ2-2, with TRBD1 identical over 8 bases. From germline, CDR1 is MNHEY and CDR2 SVGEGT. The CDR3 is 14 amino acids. After removal of 6 bases from V and 1 base from J, the junction contained 1 base not matched to a gene. The CDR3 region is CASSGTGNTGELFF. The CDR3 nucleotides are TGTGCCAGCAGCGGGACAGGGAACACCGGGGAGCTGTTTTTT.

This chain links TRBV6-2 or TRBV6-3 with TRBJ1-1; D is ambiguous. From germline, CDR1 is MNHEY and CDR2 SVGEGT. The CDR3 is 15 residues long. Trimming took off 0 bases at V and 0 bases at J, with 8 bases between the two ends. The chain's CDR3 is CASSYSSHLNTEAFF. The CDR3 nucleotides read TGTGCCAGCAGTTACTCGAGTCACCTGAACACTGAAGCTTTCTTT.

This sequence joins TRBV7-9 and TRBJ1-2; TRBD1 might be the D (6 bases). Germline V gives CDR1 SEHNR, CDR2 FQNEAQ (reference sequence). Trimming cost V 4 bases and J 2 bases, with 14 bases left between them. CDR3 length equals 15 residues. The CDR3 loop is CASSWGRGPNYGYTF. The CDR3 DNA follows: TGTGCCAGCAGCTGGGGGCGGGGGCCGAACTATGGCTACACCTTC.

This chain connects TRBV15 to TRBJ1-3; tentative D call: TRBD1 (6 bases). This CDR3 region has 17 residues. V lost 5 bases to trimming and J lost 2 bases, with 19 bases between them. Germline V CDR1 and CDR2: LNHNV, YYDKDF (reference sequence). The CDR3 sequence: CATSSGGTPAAGNTIYF. CDR3 nucleotide sequence: TGTGCCACCAGCTCTGGGGGCACCCCCGCTGCTGGAAACACCATATATTTT.

V and J are TRBV10-3 and TRBJ2-7, with 13 bases that match TRBD2. The CDR3 contains 14 residues. Germline V lookup: CDR1 ENHRY, CDR2 SYGVKD. V was clipped by 8 bases and J by 2 bases; unmatched bases: 3. CDR3 protein: CAIGTSGETYEQYF. In DNA form, the CDR3 reads TGTGCCATCGGGACTAGCGGGGAAACCTACGAGCAGTACTTC.

This chain uses TRBV3-1 (or the pseudogene TRBV3-2) with TRBJ2-7; D remains unclear. Trimming took off 3 bases at V and 7 bases at J, with 7 bases between the two ends. This CDR3 is built from 11 residues. Germline values: CDR1 LGHDT, CDR2 YNNKEL (reference sequence). The CDR3 DNA reads as TGTGCCAGCAGCCAGCAGCGAGAGCAGTACTTC. This codes for CASSQQREQYF.

This clone has a handful of counts. The chain has TRBV3-1 (or the pseudogene TRBV3-2) and TRBJ1-4; no firm D call. CDR1 is LGHDT and CDR2 is YNNKEL in the germline V gene (reference sequence). The V gene lost 1 base and the J gene lost 5 bases, with 11 bases spanning the gap. The length of the CDR3 is 15 residues. CDR3 sequence: CASSQVDGWNEKLFF. Written as DNA, the CDR3 is TGTGCCAGCAGCCAAGTTGACGGGTGGAATGAAAAACTGTTTTTT.

This sequence joins TRBV9 and TRBJ1-5, with TRBD1 matching over 7 bases. The V segment lost 4 bases and the J segment 3 bases; nucleotides outside the gene matches: 4. Germline V gene lookup returns CDR1 SGDLS and CDR2 YYNGEE. The CDR3 spans 14 residues. The DNA of the CDR3 is TGTGCCAGCAGCCCCGACAGGGCCAATCAGCCCCAGCATTTT. Amino acids: CASSPDRANQPQHF.